This T cell receptor beta chain stems from a study of CD8 T cells in Susac syndrome. V dropped 3 bases and J dropped 0; count of bases not matched to a gene: 8. Germline-derived CDR1 and CDR2 are SGHTA and FQGNSA. CDR3 length: 17 residues. An input of about 0.5 to 1 ug of RNA was subjected to reverse transcription using random hexamers. The method of amplification for TCR beta CDR3 was immunoSEQ multiplex PCR, covering 54 Vbeta and 13 Jbeta. TCRdb recomputed calls from the immunoSEQ multiplex PCR reads with MiXCR, one row per CDR3 protein. The top ten hold approximately 0.18% of the sample, which has 330,000 or so distinct CDR3 sequences, about 91% seen once. Multiple sclerosis controls were treatment-naive patients with stable or active relapsing-remitting disease.

Sequenced sample: CD8+ T cells from PBMCs. The V call is TRBV7-2, the J call TRBJ2-5, with 9 bases lining up with TRBD2. This clonotype originated in a human donor with multiple sclerosis. The CDR3 bases are TGTGCCAGCAGCTTTTCCGTAGCGGGAGACTACCAAGAGACCCAGTACTTC. This encodes CASSFSVAGDYQETQYF.